This is a list of T cell receptor beta chains from one sample in a study of read filtering for tumor transcriptome and immune sequencing. TCRdb itself ran the reads through MiXCR, one entry per CDR3 protein. The repertoire has 130,000 or so distinct CDR3 sequences, roughly 13% of them found once; the top ten carry about 8.6%. Sequenced: a population of CD138-negative cells sorted from bone marrow. The receptors stem from a donor at least 40 years old with multiple myeloma. Each CDR3 is given with its conserved first and last residue. The D gene is left open where the match is weak. The size field is filled for only some rows; it gives once, few, many or a size class.

j_gene,v_gene,abundance,d_gene,CDR3nt,CDR3aa
TRBJ2-2,TRBV29-1,once,TRBD1,TGCAGCGTTAGACAGGGGGCTAACACCGGGGAGCTGTTTTTT,CSVRQGANTGELFF
TRBJ2-7,TRBV12-3/TRBV12-4,few,TRBD2,TGTGCCAGCAGTTTGGGGCCGGGACTAACAACCTACGAGCAGTACTTC,CASSLGPGLTTYEQYF
TRBJ1-1,TRBV10-3,many,.,TGTGCCATCGCAGGGTACGGCACTGAAGCTTTCTTT,CAIAGYGTEAFF
TRBJ1-1,TRBV12-3/TRBV12-4,.,.,TGTGCCAGCAGTTTAGGAGGCAGGGGCAAGAACACTGAAGCTCTCTTT,CASSLGGRGKNTEALF
TRBJ2-7,TRBV7-8,many,.,TGTGCCAGCAGCTTAGAAACGGGTTTTCAGGCACGCGAGCAGTACTTC,CASSLETGFQAREQYF
TRBJ2-1,TRBV20-1,many,TRBD2,TGCAGTGCACCGGGACTAGCGGGAGGGCGAGCGGACAATGAGCAGTTCTTC,CSAPGLAGGRADNEQFF
TRBJ2-7,TRBV20-1,many,.,TGCAGTGGACTTCGGGCCTACGAGCAGTACTTC,CSGLRAYEQYF
TRBJ1-5,TRBV6-1,many,.,TGTGCCAGCGTCCCATATAGCAATCAGCCCCAGCATTTT,CASVPYSNQPQHF
TRBJ2-1,TRBV7-9,many,.,TGTGCCAGCAGCGGCACTGACTACAATGAGCAGTTCTTC,CASSGTDYNEQFF
TRBJ1-1,TRBV7-2,few,.,TGTGCCAGCAGCTTCCCGGTGAACACTGAAGCTTTCTTT,CASSFPVNTEAFF
TRBJ2-7,TRBV5-1,many,TRBD1,TGCGCCAGCAGCTTGGAGGGACAGGCCTACGAGCAGTACTTC,CASSLEGQAYEQYF
TRBJ1-2,TRBV19,many,.,TGTGCCAGTAGTACCCGACAGGCTGGCTACACCTTC,CASSTRQAGYTF
TRBJ2-2,TRBV20-1,many,TRBD1,TGCAGTGCTAGAGATGGATCCACTAGGGGGCGCGACGGGGAGCTGTTTTTT,CSARDGSTRGRDGELFF
TRBJ1-4,TRBV10-3,many,TRBD1,TGTGCCTCCGGGGAGGGACAGGGGAATGAAAAACTGTTTTTT,CASGEGQGNEKLFF
TRBJ2-5,TRBV13,many,.,TGTGCCAGCAGCTTAGACAGGCAAGAGACCCAGTACTTC,CASSLDRQETQYF
TRBJ1-1,TRBV7-9,many,.,TGTGCCAGCAGCTTAGGATCGAACACTGAAGCTTTCTTT,CASSLGSNTEAFF
TRBJ2-1,TRBV19,.,TRBD2,TGTGCCAGTAGTATAGCAGGGACTAGCAATGAGCAGTTCTTC,CASSIAGTSNEQFF
TRBJ2-3,TRBV12-3/TRBV12-4,many,.,TGTGCCAGCAAGGGCAACTTCCCAGATACGCAGTATTTT,CASKGNFPDTQYF
TRBJ2-2,TRBV11-2,few,.,TGTGCCAGCAGCTTAGTGCCATCGCAGTCGAAGACCGGGGAGCTGTTTTTT,CASSLVPSQSKTGELFF
TRBJ2-1,TRBV11-2,.,TRBD1,TGTGCCATCAGCTTAGTGACAGGGGGAAACAATGAGCAGTTCTTC,CAISLVTGGNNEQFF
TRBJ2-4,TRBV4-1,many,.,TGCGCCAGCAGCCAAGACCCAGCGGCAGGGTGGTCCAAAAACATTCAGTACTTC,CASSQDPAAGWSKNIQYF
TRBJ2-2,TRBV29-1,many,.,TGCAGCGTTAACTTGGCCAAAAACACCGGGGAGCTGTTTTTT,CSVNLAKNTGELFF
TRBJ2-1,TRBV7-7,many,.,TGTGCCAGCAGCAAGGGGGGTGGGGGAGGCTCCTACAATGAGCAGTTCTTC,CASSKGGGGGSYNEQFF
TRBJ2-1,TRBV5-1,many,TRBD2,TGCGCCAGCAGCTTTACGAAATCGACTAGCGGGAGCAATGAGCAGTTCTTC,CASSFTKSTSGSNEQFF
TRBJ2-7,TRBV2,many,.,TGTGCCAGCAGGGACCCTTCCTACGAGCAGTACTTC,CASRDPSYEQYF
TRBJ1-5,TRBV12-3/TRBV12-4,few,.,TGTGCCAGCAGTTTGGGACCGAGTAATCAGCCCCAGCATTTT,CASSLGPSNQPQHF
TRBJ2-5,TRBV6-6,many,TRBD1,TGTGCCAGCAGACCCGGGACAGGGGTAGGGACCCAGTACTTC,CASRPGTGVGTQYF
TRBJ2-1,TRBV12-3/TRBV12-4,many,.,TGTGCCAGCAGCCACCCACAAAATGAGCAGTTCTTC,CASSHPQNEQFF
TRBJ1-2,TRBV12-3/TRBV12-4,many,TRBD1,TGTGCCAGCAGACAGGGGGCGTCTGGCTACACCTTC,CASRQGASGYTF
TRBJ2-6,TRBV14,many,.,TGTGCCAGCAGCCAACCGGGAGTCGCTGGGGCCAACGTCCTGACTTTC,CASSQPGVAGANVLTF
TRBJ2-3,TRBV6-2/TRBV6-3,many,.,TGTGCCAGCAGTTACCCCGGAGGTGGCACAGATACGCAGTATTTT,CASSYPGGGTDTQYF
TRBJ2-1,TRBV30,many,.,TGTGCCTGGAGTGTAAGTCAACCGGGCAATGAGCAGTTCTTC,CAWSVSQPGNEQFF
TRBJ2-1,TRBV2,many,.,TGTGCCAGCAGTGTGGAAAGCTCCTACAATGAGCAGTTCTTC,CASSVESSYNEQFF
TRBJ2-7,TRBV10-3,few,.,TGTGCCATCAATAGGGACCACTCCTACGAGCAGTACTTC,CAINRDHSYEQYF
TRBJ1-5,TRBV12-3/TRBV12-4,many,.,TGTGCCAGCAGTACCTCCGGACAGTACAATCAGCCCCAGCATTTT,CASSTSGQYNQPQHF
TRBJ2-5,TRBV29-1,many,TRBD2,TGCAGCGTTGAAGGGGCAGCGGGAGGGCAAGAGACCCAGTACTTC,CSVEGAAGGQETQYF
TRBJ2-7,TRBV12-3/TRBV12-4,.,TRBD2,TGTGCCAGCAGTTGGGGAGGGGCAAACGAGCAGTACTTC,CASSWGGANEQYF
TRBJ1-1,TRBV24-1,few,.,TGTGCCACCAGTGAGCACGGGAACACTGAAGCTTTCTTT,CATSEHGNTEAFF
TRBJ1-5,TRBV5-1,few,.,TGCGCCAGCAGCTCCGATGGACAGACCAATCAGCCCCAGCATTTT,CASSSDGQTNQPQHF
TRBJ2-5,TRBV12-3/TRBV12-4,many,.,TGTGCCAGCAGTTTGAGTTCTAAGACCCAGTACTTC,CASSLSSKTQYF
TRBJ2-1,TRBV28,many,.,TGTGCCAGCAGTCGTGTTGAGACCCCGACGGGGCAGTTCTTC,CASSRVETPTGQFF
TRBJ2-5,TRBV20-1,few,TRBD2,TGCAGTGCTAGAGAGACCCTTACGCGGGAGGTTCGGGAGATCCAGTACTTC,CSARETLTREVREIQYF
TRBJ1-1,TRBV20-1,many,TRBD1,TGCAGTGCTAGAGTCGGGACAGGGGGGACTGAAGCTTTCTTT,CSARVGTGGTEAFF
TRBJ2-1,TRBV6-1,many,TRBD1,TGTGCCAGCACCTCCGGGGACAGGGCCAATGAGCAGTTCTTC,CASTSGDRANEQFF
TRBJ2-2,TRBV20-1,many,.,TGCAGTGCTAGAGAATTGGGTCGGGGGACCGGGGAGCTGTTTTTT,CSARELGRGTGELFF
TRBJ2-1,TRBV20-1,many,TRBD2,TGCAGTGCTAGATCTGGGGCGGGAGGATACAATGAGCAGTTCTTC,CSARSGAGGYNEQFF
TRBJ1-1,TRBV5-1,few,.,TGCGCCAGCAGCCCAGGGCAGGGATATGACACTGAAGCTTTCTTT,CASSPGQGYDTEAFF
TRBJ2-5,TRBV4-1,many,.,TGCGCCAGCAGCTCCCCAGGGGCCGGCGTGGAGACCCAGTACTTC,CASSSPGAGVETQYF
TRBJ1-2,TRBV6-5,many,.,TGTGCCAGCAGTTCGGCGGGGATTGATGGCTACACCTTC,CASSSAGIDGYTF
TRBJ1-1,TRBV30,many,.,TGTGCCTGGACCCCAGGGGAGGGAGACACTGAAGCTTTCTTT,CAWTPGEGDTEAFF
TRBJ2-3,TRBV3-1,few,TRBD2,TGTGCCAGCAGCCTCCAAATCGGGAGGGGCCCAGATACGCAGTATTTT,CASSLQIGRGPDTQYF